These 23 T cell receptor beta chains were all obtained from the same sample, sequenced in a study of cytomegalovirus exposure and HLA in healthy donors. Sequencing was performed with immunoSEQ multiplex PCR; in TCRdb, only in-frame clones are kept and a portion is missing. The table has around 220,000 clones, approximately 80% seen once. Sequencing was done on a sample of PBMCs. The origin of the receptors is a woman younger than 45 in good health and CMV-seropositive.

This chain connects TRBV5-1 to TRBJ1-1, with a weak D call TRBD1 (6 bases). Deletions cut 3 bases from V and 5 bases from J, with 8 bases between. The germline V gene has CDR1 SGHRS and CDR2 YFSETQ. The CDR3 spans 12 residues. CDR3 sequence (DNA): TGCGCCAGCAGCTCCGGACAGACTGAAGCTTTCTTT. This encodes CASSSGQTEAFF. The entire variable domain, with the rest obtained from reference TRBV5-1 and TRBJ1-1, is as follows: KAGVTQTPRYLIKTRGQQVTLSCSPISGHRSVSWYQQTPGQGLQFLFEYFSETQRNKGNFPGRFSGRQFSNSRSEMNVSTLELGDSALYLCASSSGQTEAFFGQGTRLTVV.

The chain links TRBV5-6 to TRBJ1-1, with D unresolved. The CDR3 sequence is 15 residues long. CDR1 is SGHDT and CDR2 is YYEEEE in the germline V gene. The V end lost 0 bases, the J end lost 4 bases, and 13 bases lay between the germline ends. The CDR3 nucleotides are TGTGCCAGCAGCTTGGTTCTCGACGTAGCCACTGAAGCTTTCTTT. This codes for CASSLVLDVATEAFF.

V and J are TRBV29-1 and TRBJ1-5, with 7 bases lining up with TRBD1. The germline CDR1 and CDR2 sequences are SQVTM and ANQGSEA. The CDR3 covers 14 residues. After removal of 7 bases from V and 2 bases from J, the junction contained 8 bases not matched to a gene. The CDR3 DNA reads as TGCAGCGCTATAATCGGACAGGGCAATCAGCCCCAGCATTTT. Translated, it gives CSAIIGQGNQPQHF.

CDR3 amino acids: CASSELQQGDTQYF. As DNA, the CDR3 is TGTGCCAGCAGTGAACTGCAGCAGGGGGATACGCAGTATTTT. The V call is TRBV2, the J call TRBJ2-3; maybe TRBD1 (6 bases). In germline, CDR1 is SNHLY, CDR2 FYNNEI. The V end lost 2 bases, the J end lost 6 bases, and 12 bases lay between the germline ends. CDR3 size: 14 residues. The whole variable domain, remainder taken from reference TRBV2 and TRBJ2-3, is EPEVTQTPSHQVTQMGQEVILRCVPISNHLYFYWYRQILGQKVEFLVSFYNNEISEKSEIFDDQFSVERPDGSNFTLKIRSTKLEDSAMYFCASSELQQGDTQYFGPGTRLTVL.

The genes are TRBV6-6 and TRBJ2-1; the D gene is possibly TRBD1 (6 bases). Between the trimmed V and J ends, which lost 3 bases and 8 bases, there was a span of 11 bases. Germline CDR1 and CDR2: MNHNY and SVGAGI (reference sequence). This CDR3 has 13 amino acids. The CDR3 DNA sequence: TGTGCCAGCAGTTATGCCCACAGGGATGAGCAGTTCTTC. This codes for CASSYAHRDEQFF.

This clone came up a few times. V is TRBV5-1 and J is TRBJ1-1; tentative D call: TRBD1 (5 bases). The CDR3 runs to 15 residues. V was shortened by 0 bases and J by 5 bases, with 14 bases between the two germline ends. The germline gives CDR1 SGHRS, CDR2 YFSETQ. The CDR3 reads CASSLAGGVDTEAFF. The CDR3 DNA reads TGCGCCAGCAGCTTGGCGGGAGGGGTAGATACTGAAGCTTTCTTT.

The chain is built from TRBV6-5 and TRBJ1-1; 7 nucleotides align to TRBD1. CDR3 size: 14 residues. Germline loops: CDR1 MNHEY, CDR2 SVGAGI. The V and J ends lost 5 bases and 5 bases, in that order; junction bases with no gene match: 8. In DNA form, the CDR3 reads TGTGCCAGCAGTAAAAGGGGGCTGGGAACTGAAGCTTTCTTT. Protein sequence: CASSKRGLGTEAFF.

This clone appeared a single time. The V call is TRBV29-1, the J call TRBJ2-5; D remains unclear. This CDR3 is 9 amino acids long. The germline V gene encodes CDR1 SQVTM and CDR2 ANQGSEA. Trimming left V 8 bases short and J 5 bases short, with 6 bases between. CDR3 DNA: TGCAGCTTAGGGGAGACCCAGTACTTC. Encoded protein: CSLGETQYF.

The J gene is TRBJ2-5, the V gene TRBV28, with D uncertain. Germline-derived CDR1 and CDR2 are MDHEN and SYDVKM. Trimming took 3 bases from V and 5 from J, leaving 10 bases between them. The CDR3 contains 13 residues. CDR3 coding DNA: TGTGCCAGCAGTTTTATCGGTGGGGAGACCCAGTACTTC. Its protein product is CASSFIGGETQYF.

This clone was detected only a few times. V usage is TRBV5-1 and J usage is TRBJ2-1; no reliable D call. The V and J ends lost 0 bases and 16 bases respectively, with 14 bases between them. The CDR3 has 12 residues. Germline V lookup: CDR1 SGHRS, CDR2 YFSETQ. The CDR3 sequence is CASSLGPPPDFF. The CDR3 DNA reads TGCGCCAGCAGCTTGGGCCCACCACCCGATTTCTTC.

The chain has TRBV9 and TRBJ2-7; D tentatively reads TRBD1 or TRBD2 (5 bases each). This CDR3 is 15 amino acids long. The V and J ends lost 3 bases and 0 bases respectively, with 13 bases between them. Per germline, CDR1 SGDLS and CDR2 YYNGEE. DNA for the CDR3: TGTGCCAGCAGCGAGAGCGGACACGGCTCCTACGAGCAGTACTTC. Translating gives CASSESGHGSYEQYF.

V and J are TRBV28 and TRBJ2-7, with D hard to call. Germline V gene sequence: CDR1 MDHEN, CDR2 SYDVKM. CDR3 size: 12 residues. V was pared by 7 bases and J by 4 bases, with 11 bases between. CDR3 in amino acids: CASNSDKYEQYF. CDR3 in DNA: TGTGCCAGCAATTCAGACAAGTACGAGCAGTACTTC.

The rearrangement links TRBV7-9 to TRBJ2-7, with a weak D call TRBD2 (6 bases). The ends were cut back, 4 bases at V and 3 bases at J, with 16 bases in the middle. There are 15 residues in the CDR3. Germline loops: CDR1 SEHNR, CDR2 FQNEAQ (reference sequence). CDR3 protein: CASSSGLTDVYEQYF. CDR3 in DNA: TGTGCCAGCAGCTCCGGACTAACTGACGTCTACGAGCAGTACTTC.

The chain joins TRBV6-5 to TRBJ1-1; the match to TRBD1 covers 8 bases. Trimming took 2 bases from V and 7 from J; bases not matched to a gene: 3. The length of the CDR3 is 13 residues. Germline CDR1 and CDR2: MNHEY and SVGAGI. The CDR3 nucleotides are TGTGCCAGCAGTTACCGGGGACAGGTTGAAGCTTTCTTT. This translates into CASSYRGQVEAFF.

The CDR3 nucleotides read TGTGCCAGCAGTCTTCTAGCGGGAGGGGGGAATGAGCAGTTCTTC. This translates into CASSLLAGGGNEQFF. This chain joins TRBV6-4 and TRBJ2-1; TRBD2 agrees at 12 bases. The ends lost 5 bases at V and 7 bases at J; junction bases unmatched: 6. CDR3 length: 15 amino acids. Germline V gene lookup returns CDR1 MRHNA and CDR2 SNTAGT.

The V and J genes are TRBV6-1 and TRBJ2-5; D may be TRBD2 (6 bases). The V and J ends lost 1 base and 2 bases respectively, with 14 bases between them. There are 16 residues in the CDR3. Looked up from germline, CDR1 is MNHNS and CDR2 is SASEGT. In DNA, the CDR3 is TGTGCCAGCAGTGAAGGGTGGGGGAGGCCACAAGAGACCCAGTACTTC. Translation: CASSEGWGRPQETQYF.

The CDR3 DNA is TGTGCCAGCAGCGACATCTTACTAGCGGGGGTCAATGAGCAGTTCTTC. Its protein product is CASSDILLAGVNEQFF. V is TRBV27 and J is TRBJ2-1, with 11 bases matching TRBD2. Germline V gene sequence: CDR1 MNHEY, CDR2 SMNVEV (reference sequence). V was pared by 6 bases and J by 6 bases, with 10 bases of the junction left unmatched. This CDR3 has 16 amino acids.

The CDR3 loop is CASSLITGDTQYF. The CDR3 DNA is TGTGCCAGCAGCTTAATCACAGGGGATACGCAGTATTTT. The rearrangement links TRBV7-2 to TRBJ2-3; possibly TRBD1 for D (6 bases). CDR1 SGHTA and CDR2 FQGNSA come from the germline V gene. Trimming left V 2 bases short and J 6 bases short, with 9 bases between. The length of the CDR3 is 13 residues.

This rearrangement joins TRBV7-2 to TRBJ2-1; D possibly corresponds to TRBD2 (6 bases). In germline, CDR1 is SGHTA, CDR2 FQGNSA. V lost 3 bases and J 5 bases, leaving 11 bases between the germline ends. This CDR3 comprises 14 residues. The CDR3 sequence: CASSFAGGDNEQFF. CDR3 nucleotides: TGTGCCAGCAGCTTCGCCGGAGGGGACAATGAGCAGTTCTTC.

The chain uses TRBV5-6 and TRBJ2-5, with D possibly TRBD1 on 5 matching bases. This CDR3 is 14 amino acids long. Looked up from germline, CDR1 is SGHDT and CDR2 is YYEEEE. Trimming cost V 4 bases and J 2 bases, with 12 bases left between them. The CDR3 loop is CASSLRQPQETQYF. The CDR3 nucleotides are TGTGCCAGCAGCCTCCGACAGCCGCAAGAGACCCAGTACTTC.

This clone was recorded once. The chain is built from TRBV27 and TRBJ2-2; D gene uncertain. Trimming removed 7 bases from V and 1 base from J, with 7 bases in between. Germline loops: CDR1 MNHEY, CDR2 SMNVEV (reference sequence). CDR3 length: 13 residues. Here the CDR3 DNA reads TGTGCCAGCACCCGGAGGAACACCGGGGAGCTGTTTTTT. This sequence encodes CASTRRNTGELFF.

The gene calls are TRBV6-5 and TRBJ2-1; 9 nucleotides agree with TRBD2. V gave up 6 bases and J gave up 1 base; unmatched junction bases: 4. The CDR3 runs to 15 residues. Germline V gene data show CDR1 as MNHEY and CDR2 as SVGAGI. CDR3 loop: CASRLSGSSYNEQFF. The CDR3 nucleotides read TGTGCCAGCAGGCTTAGCGGGAGTTCCTACAATGAGCAGTTCTTC.

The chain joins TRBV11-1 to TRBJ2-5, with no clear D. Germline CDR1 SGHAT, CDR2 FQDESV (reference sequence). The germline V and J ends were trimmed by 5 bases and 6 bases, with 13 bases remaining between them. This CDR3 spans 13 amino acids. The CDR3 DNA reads TGTGCCAGCAGCGAGAAGGGCTCCCAGACCCAGTACTTC. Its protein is CASSEKGSQTQYF.